This T cell receptor beta chain was sequenced for a study of T cell repertoires in cytomegalovirus infection. Overall study: Evidence of both CMV infection and a matching HLA type came from public TCR beta signatures. Study observations and caveats: The study identified carriers of CMV plus the relevant HLA from cumulative public TCR beta family frequency. HLA-C-restricted CMV clonotypes gave the most frequent clonotype in two of eight donors.

TCRdb re-derived calls from the reads in MiXCR, one entry per CDR3 protein. The table has roughly 230,000 distinct CDR3 sequences, roughly 6.5% seen once. At least ten counts were recorded for this clonotype. Its antigen remains unknown. V lost 0 bases, J lost 10 bases, and 9 bases lay in between. CDR3 size: 12 residues. The V gene's germline CDR1 is SGHTA and CDR2 FQGTGA. Specimen: PBMCs. The chain carries TRBV7-3 and TRBJ1-1; D is unresolved. The origin of this receptor is a human donor in good health (CMV status not recorded). Some clones in this sample may be carry-over from other donors' samples. The CDR3, as DNA: TGTGCCAGCAGCTTAACGGGCGGGTCAGCTTTCTTT. This translates into CASSLTGGSAFF.